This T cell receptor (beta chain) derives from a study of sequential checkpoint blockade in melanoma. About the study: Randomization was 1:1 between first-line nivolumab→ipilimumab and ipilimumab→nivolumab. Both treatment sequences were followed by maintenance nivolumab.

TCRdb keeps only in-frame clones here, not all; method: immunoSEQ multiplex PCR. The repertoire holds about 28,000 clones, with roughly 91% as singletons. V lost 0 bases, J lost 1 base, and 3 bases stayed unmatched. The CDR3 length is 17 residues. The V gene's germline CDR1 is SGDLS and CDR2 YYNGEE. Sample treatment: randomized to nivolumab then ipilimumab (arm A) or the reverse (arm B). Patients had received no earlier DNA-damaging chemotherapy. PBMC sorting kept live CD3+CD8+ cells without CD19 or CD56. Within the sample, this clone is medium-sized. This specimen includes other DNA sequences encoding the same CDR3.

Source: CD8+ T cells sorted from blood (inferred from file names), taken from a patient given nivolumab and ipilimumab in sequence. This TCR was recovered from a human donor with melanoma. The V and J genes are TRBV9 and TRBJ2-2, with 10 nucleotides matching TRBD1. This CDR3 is CASSVGRDRGNTGELFF. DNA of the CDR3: TGTGCCAGCAGCGTAGGGCGGGACAGGGGGAACACCGGGGAGCTGTTTTTT.